The clone carrying this TCR beta chain has just one count. These data belong to a study of blood T cell repertoires in COVID-19. Sequencing was performed with immunoSEQ multiplex PCR; in TCRdb, only in-frame clones are kept and a portion is missing. The table lists more than 200,000 clones, 80% of them singletons. This clonotype was obtained from a young man with acute COVID-19. Sequencing used PBMCs or T cells enriched from blood (not recorded which).

CDR3 nucleotide sequence: TGTGCCAGCAGCCCATCGGTCCAGACCCAGTACTTC. Translating it yields CASSPSVQTQYF. The V call is TRBV2, the J call TRBJ2-5; D not certain. Germline V gene sequence: CDR1 SNHLY, CDR2 FYNNEI. The CDR3 is made up of 12 amino acids. The V end lost 6 bases, the J end lost 6 bases, and 11 bases lay between the germline ends.